This T cell receptor (beta chain) was obtained from a study of T cell responses to AZD1222 COVID-19 vaccine. Overall study results and limits: Recipients of AZD1222 seropositive at baseline numbered only 5 or 6. The span of vaccine-associated CD4 TCRs extended across spike, with dominance at 160-218 and 743-854.

V lost 5 bases, J lost 3 bases, and 5 bases stayed unmatched. CDR1 and CDR2 (germline): MDHEN, SYDVKM. The CDR3 is 14 amino acids. Repertoires were generated with immunoSEQ multiplex PCR, while TCRdb's copy carries only in-frame clones and drops some. The data show 110,000 to 150,000 clones, roughly 90% seen once. Of note for this clone: Its antigen is not known.

The clonotype originates from an adult in good health. This chain links TRBV28 with TRBJ1-1; 8 nucleotides match TRBD1. The sample was peripheral blood, taken on day 0 of AZD1222 vaccination. Here the CDR3 DNA reads TGTGCCAGCAGTGATCGGACAGGGCACACTGAAGCTTTCTTT. This codes for CASSDRTGHTEAFF.